This T cell receptor (beta chain) was recorded in a study of cytomegalovirus exposure and HLA in healthy donors. Both 60 Vbeta primers and 13 Jbeta primers went into the PCR. The repertoire was sequenced with immunoSEQ multiplex PCR; TCRdb's copy has only in-frame clones and lacks some. Here the sample spans about 120,000 clones, 81% being singletons. Germline loops: CDR1 MNHNS, CDR2 SASEGT. CDR3 length equals 14 residues. Trimming at V came to 4 bases and at J to 2 bases, leaving 3 bases not matched to a gene. Those who donated were healthy bone marrow donors. The receptor was isolated from a woman under 40 in good health and CMV-seronegative. Material for sequencing was PBMCs. V usage is TRBV6-1 and J usage is TRBJ1-1, with 8 bases lining up with TRBD1. The CDR3 sequence: CASSVTGGNTEAFF. The DNA of the CDR3 is TGTGCCAGCAGTGTAACAGGGGGAAACACTGAAGCTTTCTTT.